The rows below give T cell receptor beta chains drawn from one sample of a study of cytomegalovirus exposure and HLA in healthy donors. Clones were sequenced by immunoSEQ multiplex PCR, and TCRdb holds only the in-frame ones, with some missing. The sample has some 130,000 clones, over 60% seen once. The specimen was PBMCs. These receptors all come from a male donor in good health and CMV-seropositive. Each CDR3 is given with its conserved first and last residue. The D gene is left open where the match is weak. Size is omitted from some rows. Given values are once, few, many or a class for expanded clones.

clone size: NA; CDR3 length: 16; J gene: TRBJ2-7; V gene: TRBV9; D gene: TRBD1; CDR3 DNA: TGTGCCAGCAGCGCAGGACCCGGGACAGGGGGCTTCGAGCAGTACTTC; CDR3 protein: CASSAGPGTGGFEQYF
clone size: NA; CDR3 length: 16; J gene: TRBJ2-7; V gene: TRBV11-2; D gene: NA; CDR3 DNA: TGTGCCAGCAGCTTAGAGGGGGGCGGGGGCGCATACGAGCAGTACTTC; CDR3 protein: CASSLEGGGGAYEQYF
clone size: few; CDR3 length: 15; J gene: TRBJ1-3; V gene: TRBV30; D gene: NA; CDR3 DNA: TGTGCCTGGAGTGGTGGGGGGAGCTCTGGAAACACCATATATTTT; CDR3 protein: CAWSGGGSSGNTIYF
clone size: NA; CDR3 length: 14; J gene: TRBJ2-7; V gene: TRBV19; D gene: TRBD1; CDR3 DNA: TGTGCCAGTATGCGGGACAGGGGGAGTCACGAGCAGTACTTC; CDR3 protein: CASMRDRGSHEQYF
clone size: NA; CDR3 length: 13; J gene: TRBJ1-1; V gene: TRBV29-1; D gene: NA; CDR3 DNA: TGCAGCGTTGGAGGAGGCCCGAACACTGAAGCTTTCTTT; CDR3 protein: CSVGGGPNTEAFF
clone size: NA; CDR3 length: 23; J gene: TRBJ2-6; V gene: TRBV6-7; D gene: TRBD2; CDR3 DNA: TGTGCCAGCAGTTACTTCGGGCTAGCGGGGGCCCCAACTCCCTATTCTGGGGCCAACGTCCTGACTTTC; CDR3 protein: CASSYFGLAGAPTPYSGANVLTF
clone size: once; CDR3 length: 14; J gene: TRBJ2-2; V gene: TRBV7-9; D gene: NA; CDR3 DNA: TGTTCCAGCAGCTTAAGACTAGGGCCCGGGGAGCTGTTTTTT; CDR3 protein: CSSSLRLGPGELFF
clone size: few; CDR3 length: 11; J gene: TRBJ2-7; V gene: TRBV7-9; D gene: NA; CDR3 DNA: TGTTCCAGCAGCACTTACTACGAGCAGTACTTC; CDR3 protein: CSSSTYYEQYF
clone size: once; CDR3 length: 16; J gene: TRBJ1-6; V gene: TRBV9; D gene: NA; CDR3 DNA: TGTGCCAGCAGCGTAGGTCTGCGGGTGGGGAATTCACCCCTCCACTTT; CDR3 protein: CASSVGLRVGNSPLHF
clone size: NA; CDR3 length: 14; J gene: TRBJ2-1; V gene: TRBV6-1; D gene: NA; CDR3 DNA: TGTGCCAGCAGTGAAGGGCCATCTTACAATGAGCAGTTCTTC; CDR3 protein: CASSEGPSYNEQFF
clone size: NA; CDR3 length: 11; J gene: TRBJ2-5; V gene: TRBV29-1; D gene: NA; CDR3 DNA: TGCAGCGTTGAAACGGGAGAGACCCAGTACTTC; CDR3 protein: CSVETGETQYF
clone size: few; CDR3 length: 13; J gene: TRBJ2-5; V gene: TRBV2; D gene: NA; CDR3 DNA: TGTGCCAGCAGACTTACAGGGCCAGAGACCCAGTACTTC; CDR3 protein: CASRLTGPETQYF
clone size: NA; CDR3 length: 11; J gene: TRBJ1-2; V gene: TRBV20-1; D gene: NA; CDR3 DNA: TGCAGTGCTACAGGGCTCCATGGCTACACCTTC; CDR3 protein: CSATGLHGYTF
clone size: NA; CDR3 length: 15; J gene: TRBJ2-4; V gene: TRBV6-1; D gene: NA; CDR3 DNA: TGTGCCAGCAGTGAAGTGGCTTACGAAGGAAACAGTCAGTACTTC; CDR3 protein: CASSEVAYEGNSQYF
clone size: NA; CDR3 length: 14; J gene: TRBJ2-1; V gene: TRBV4-1; D gene: TRBD2; CDR3 DNA: TGCGCCAGCAGCCAGCGGGAGGGCTGGTTTGAGCAGTTCTTC; CDR3 protein: CASSQREGWFEQFF
clone size: NA; CDR3 length: 13; J gene: TRBJ2-7; V gene: TRBV7-2; D gene: NA; CDR3 DNA: TGTGCCAGCAGCTCCGCTTCCGGGTACGAGCAGTACTTC; CDR3 protein: CASSSASGYEQYF
clone size: NA; CDR3 length: 13; J gene: TRBJ2-1; V gene: TRBV6-1; D gene: NA; CDR3 DNA: TGTGCCAGCAGTGTAGATCCACCCTTTAGGCAGTTCTTC; CDR3 protein: CASSVDPPFRQFF
clone size: NA; CDR3 length: 17; J gene: TRBJ1-6; V gene: TRBV7-9; D gene: TRBD1; CDR3 DNA: TGTGCCAGCAGCTTAGCGTGGGGTGGACAGGAGAGTTCACCCCTCCACTTT; CDR3 protein: CASSLAWGGQESSPLHF
clone size: NA; CDR3 length: 12; J gene: TRBJ1-1; V gene: TRBV5-8; D gene: NA; CDR3 DNA: TGTGCCAGCAGTCTTATCTACACTGAAGCTTTCTTT; CDR3 protein: CASSLIYTEAFF
clone size: few; CDR3 length: 16; J gene: TRBJ2-1; V gene: TRBV15; D gene: NA; CDR3 DNA: TGTGCCACCAGCAGAGATCTAACGAGCTCCTACAATGAGCAGTTCTTC; CDR3 protein: CATSRDLTSSYNEQFF
clone size: NA; CDR3 length: 16; J gene: TRBJ2-4; V gene: TRBV10-2; D gene: TRBD1; CDR3 DNA: TGCGCCAGCAGCGGACAGGGAGCCCTGACCAAAAACATTCAGTACTTC; CDR3 protein: CASSGQGALTKNIQYF
clone size: NA; CDR3 length: 15; J gene: TRBJ1-1; V gene: TRBV4-1; D gene: NA; CDR3 DNA: TGCGCCAGCAGCCCCTACGAGGGGGTCGGCGCTGAAGCTTTCTTT; CDR3 protein: CASSPYEGVGAEAFF